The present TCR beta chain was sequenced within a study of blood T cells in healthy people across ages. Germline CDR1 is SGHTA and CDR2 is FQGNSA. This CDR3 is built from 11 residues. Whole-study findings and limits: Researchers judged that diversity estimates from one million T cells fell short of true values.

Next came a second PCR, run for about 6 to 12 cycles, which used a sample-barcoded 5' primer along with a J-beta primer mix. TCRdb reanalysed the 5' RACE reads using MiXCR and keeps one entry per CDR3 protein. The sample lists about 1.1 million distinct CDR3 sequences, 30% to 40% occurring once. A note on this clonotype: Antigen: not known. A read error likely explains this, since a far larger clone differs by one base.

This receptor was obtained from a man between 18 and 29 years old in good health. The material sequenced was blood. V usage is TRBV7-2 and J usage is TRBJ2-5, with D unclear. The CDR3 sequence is CAGSFSETQYF. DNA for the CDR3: TGTGCCGGCAGCTTTTCGGAGACCCAGTACTTC.